Ten or more counts support the clone carrying this TCR beta chain. No antigen is known for it. This specimen belongs to a study of metastatic and nonmetastatic thyroid tumors. Study information: Repertoires from blood and tumor or nodule tissue of malignant and benign thyroid patients were compared.

CDR1 SGHTA and CDR2 FQGNSA come from the germline V gene. This CDR3 region has 15 residues. The V and J ends lost 2 bases and 3 bases respectively, with 10 bases between them. As processed by the authors: Clinicopathological groups supplied CDR3 differences that were used to build a distant-metastasis classifier for papillary thyroid cancer. TCRdb re-called the PCR reads with MiXCR. For this entry, the V and J calls and clone size follow TCRdb and not the study's own pipeline. The data show around 53,000 clones, roughly 15% seen once. General observations from the study: When malignant thyroid tumors were compared with benign nodules, TCR beta diversity was reportedly significantly higher in the malignant tumors. This held in both blood and tumor samples.

Thyroid surgery had not been preceded by any treatment in any patient. V and J are TRBV7-2 and TRBJ2-2; the D gene could be TRBD1 or TRBD2 (5 bases each). The sample consisted of blood. The receptor was isolated from a female donor with papillary thyroid cancer or a benign thyroid nodule (not recorded which). Some clones in this sample may be carry-over from other donors' samples. CDR3 nucleotides: TGTGCCAGCAGCTTATTCCAGGGAGACACCGGGGAGCTGTTTTTT. It codes for CASSLFQGDTGELFF.